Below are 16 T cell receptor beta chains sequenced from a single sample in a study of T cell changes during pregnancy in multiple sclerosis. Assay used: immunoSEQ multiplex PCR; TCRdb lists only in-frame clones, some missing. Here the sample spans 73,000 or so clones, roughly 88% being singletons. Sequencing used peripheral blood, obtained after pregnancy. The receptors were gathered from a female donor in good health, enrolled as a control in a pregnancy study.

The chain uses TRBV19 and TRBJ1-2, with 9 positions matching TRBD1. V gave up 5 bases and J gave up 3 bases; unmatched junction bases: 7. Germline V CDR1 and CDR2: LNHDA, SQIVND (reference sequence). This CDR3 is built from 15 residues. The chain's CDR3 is CASSGTGRFDYGYTF. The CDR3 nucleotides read TGTGCCAGTAGTGGGACAGGGCGGTTCGACTATGGCTACACCTTC.

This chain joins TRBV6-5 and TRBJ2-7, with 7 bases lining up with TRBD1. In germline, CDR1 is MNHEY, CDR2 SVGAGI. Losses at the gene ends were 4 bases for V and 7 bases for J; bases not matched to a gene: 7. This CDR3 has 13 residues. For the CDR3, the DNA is TGTGCCAGCAGTTTTACAGGGGTGGGGGAGCAGTACTTC. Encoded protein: CASSFTGVGEQYF.

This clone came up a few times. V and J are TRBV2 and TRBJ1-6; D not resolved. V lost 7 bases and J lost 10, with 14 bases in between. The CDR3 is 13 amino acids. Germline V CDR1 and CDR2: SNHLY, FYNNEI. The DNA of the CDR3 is TGTGCCAGCAATCGAAGGGAGGGCTCACCCCTCCACTTT. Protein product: CASNRREGSPLHF.

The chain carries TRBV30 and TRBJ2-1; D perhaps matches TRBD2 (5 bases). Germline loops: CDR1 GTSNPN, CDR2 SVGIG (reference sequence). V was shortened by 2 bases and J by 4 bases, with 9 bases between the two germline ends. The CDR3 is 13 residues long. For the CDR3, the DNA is TGTGCCTGGAGTAGCAGCGGATACAATGAGCAGTTCTTC. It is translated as CAWSSSGYNEQFF.

This CDR3 reads CASSLVWPGSGSPLHF. The CDR3 DNA sequence: TGTGCCAGCAGCTTAGTTTGGCCAGGGTCGGGTTCACCCCTCCACTTT. The chain uses TRBV11-2 and TRBJ1-6, with TRBD1 as a possible D gene (5 bases). The V gene lost 1 base and the J gene lost 9 bases, with 16 bases spanning the gap. In germline, CDR1 is SGHAT, CDR2 FQNNGV. This CDR3 comprises 16 residues.

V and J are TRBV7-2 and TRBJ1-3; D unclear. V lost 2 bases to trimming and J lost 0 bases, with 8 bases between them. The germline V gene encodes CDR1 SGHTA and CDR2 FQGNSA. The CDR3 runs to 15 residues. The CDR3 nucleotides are TGTGCCAGCAGCTTATCGGACTACTCTGGAAACACCATATATTTT. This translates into CASSLSDYSGNTIYF.

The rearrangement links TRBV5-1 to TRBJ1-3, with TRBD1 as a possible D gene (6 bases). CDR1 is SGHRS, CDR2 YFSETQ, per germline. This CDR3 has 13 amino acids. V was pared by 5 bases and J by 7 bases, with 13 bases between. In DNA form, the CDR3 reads TGCGCCAGCAGAGCACAGGGCGGGAACACCATATATTTT. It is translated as CASRAQGGNTIYF.

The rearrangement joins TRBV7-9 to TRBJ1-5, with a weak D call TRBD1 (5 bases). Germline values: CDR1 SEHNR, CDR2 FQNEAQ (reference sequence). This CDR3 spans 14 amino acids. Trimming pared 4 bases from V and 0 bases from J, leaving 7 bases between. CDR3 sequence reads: CASSWGTSNQPQHF. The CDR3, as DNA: TGTGCCAGCAGCTGGGGCACTAGCAATCAGCCCCAGCATTTT.

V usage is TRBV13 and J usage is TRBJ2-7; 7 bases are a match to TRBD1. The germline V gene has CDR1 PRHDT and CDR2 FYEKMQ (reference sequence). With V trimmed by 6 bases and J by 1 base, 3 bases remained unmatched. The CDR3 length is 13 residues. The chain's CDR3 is CASRQQGSYEQYF. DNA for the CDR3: TGTGCCAGCAGGCAACAGGGGTCCTACGAGCAGTACTTC.

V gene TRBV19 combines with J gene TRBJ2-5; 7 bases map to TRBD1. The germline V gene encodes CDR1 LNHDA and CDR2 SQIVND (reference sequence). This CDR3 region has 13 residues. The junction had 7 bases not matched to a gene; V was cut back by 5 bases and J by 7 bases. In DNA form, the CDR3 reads TGTGCCAGTAGTGATACAGGGGAAGGGACCCAGTACTTC. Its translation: CASSDTGEGTQYF.

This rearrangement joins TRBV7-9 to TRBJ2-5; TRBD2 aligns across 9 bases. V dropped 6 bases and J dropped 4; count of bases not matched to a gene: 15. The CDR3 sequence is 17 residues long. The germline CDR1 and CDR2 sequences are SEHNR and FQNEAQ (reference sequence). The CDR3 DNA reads TGTGCCAGCAGTCATACGAGAGCGGGGGGCGGGGGAGAGACCCAGTACTTC. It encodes CASSHTRAGGGGETQYF.

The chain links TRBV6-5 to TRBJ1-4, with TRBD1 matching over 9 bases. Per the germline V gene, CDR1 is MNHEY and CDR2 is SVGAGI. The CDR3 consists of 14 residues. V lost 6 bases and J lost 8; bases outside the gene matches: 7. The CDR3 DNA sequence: TGTGCCAGCAGCCTACAGGGGGCAAGAGAAAAACTGTTTTTT. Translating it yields CASSLQGAREKLFF.

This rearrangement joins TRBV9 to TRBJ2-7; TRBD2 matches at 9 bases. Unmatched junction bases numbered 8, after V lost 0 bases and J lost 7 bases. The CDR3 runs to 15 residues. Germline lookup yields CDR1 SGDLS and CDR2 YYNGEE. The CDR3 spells CASSVDSAGGGEQYF. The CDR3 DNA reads TGTGCCAGCAGCGTAGACTCGGCGGGGGGGGGAGAGCAGTACTTC.

CDR3 sequence (DNA): TGTGCTAGTGGCCGTGGGGGGGTGCACCAAGAGACCCAGTACTTC. It encodes CASGRGGVHQETQYF. This chain uses TRBV12-5 with TRBJ2-5; 7 bases match TRBD2. CDR1 and CDR2 from the germline V gene are LGHNT and FRNRAP. This CDR3 is built from 15 residues. The trim removed 6 bases at V and 0 bases at J, leaving 7 bases unmatched.

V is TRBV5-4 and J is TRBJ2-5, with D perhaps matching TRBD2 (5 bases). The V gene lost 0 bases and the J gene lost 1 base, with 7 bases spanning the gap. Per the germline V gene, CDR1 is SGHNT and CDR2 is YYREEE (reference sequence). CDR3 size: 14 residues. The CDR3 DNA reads TGTGCCAGCAGCTTGGACGGGGTCCAAGAGACCCAGTACTTC. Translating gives CASSLDGVQETQYF.

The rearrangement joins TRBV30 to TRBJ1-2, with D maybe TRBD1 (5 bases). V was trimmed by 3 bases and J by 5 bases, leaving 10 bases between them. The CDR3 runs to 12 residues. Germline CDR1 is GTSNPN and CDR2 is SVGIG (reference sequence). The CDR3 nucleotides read TGTGCCTGGAGAGGGGATCGGTATGGCTACACCTTC. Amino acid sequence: CAWRGDRYGYTF.